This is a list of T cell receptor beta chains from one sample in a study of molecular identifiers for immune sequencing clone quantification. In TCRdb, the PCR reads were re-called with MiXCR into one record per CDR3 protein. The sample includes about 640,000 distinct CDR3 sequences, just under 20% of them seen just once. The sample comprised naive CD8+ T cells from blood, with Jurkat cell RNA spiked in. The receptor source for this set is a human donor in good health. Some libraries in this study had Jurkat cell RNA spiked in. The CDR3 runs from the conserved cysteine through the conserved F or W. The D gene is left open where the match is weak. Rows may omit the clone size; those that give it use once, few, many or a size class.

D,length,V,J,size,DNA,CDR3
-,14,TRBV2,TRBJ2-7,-,TGTGCCAGCAATCTAGCGATGAACTCCTACGAGCAGTACTTC,CASNLAMNSYEQYF
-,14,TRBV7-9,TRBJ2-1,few,TGTGCCAGCATGGCGGTGCGAACCTACAATGAGCAGTTCTTC,CASMAVRTYNEQFF
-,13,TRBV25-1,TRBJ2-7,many,TGTGCCAGCAGCCAGGAGGCAGTCTACGAGCAGTACTTC,CASSQEAVYEQYF
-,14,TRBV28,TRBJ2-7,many,TGTGCCAGCAGTCTTAGACAGCCCTCCTACGAGCAGTACTTC,CASSLRQPSYEQYF
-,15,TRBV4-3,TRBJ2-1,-,TGCGCCAGCAGCCAAGATCATGGAGGCTACAATGAGCAGTTCTTC,CASSQDHGGYNEQFF
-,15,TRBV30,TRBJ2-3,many,TGTGCCTGGAGTGAAGGTAGCGCAGGCACAGATACGCAGTATTTT,CAWSEGSAGTDTQYF
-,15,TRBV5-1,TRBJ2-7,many,TGCGCCAGCAGCTTTTTCGGCGGGGCTTTTATCGAGCAGTACTTC,CASSFFGGAFIEQYF
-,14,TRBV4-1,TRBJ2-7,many,TGCGCCAGCAGCCATGAGGGCCACAACTACGAGCAGTACTTC,CASSHEGHNYEQYF
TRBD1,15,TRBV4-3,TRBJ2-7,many,TGCGCCAGCAGCCCGGTGGAGACAGGGTCCGACGAGCAGTACTTC,CASSPVETGSDEQYF
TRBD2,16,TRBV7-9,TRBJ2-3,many,TGTGCCAGCAGCTTTCACACTAGCGTAGGCACAGATACGCAGTATTTT,CASSFHTSVGTDTQYF
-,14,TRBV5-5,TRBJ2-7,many,TGTGCCAGCAGCTTGGCCGGACAGACCCGGGAGCAGTACTTC,CASSLAGQTREQYF
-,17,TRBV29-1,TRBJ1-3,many,TGCAGCGTTGAAGATGGGAAGGGGCTCGCCTCTGGAAACACCATATATTTT,CSVEDGKGLASGNTIYF
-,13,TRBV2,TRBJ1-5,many,TGTGCCAGCAGTGGGGTCCCACTTCAGCCCCAGCATTTT,CASSGVPLQPQHF
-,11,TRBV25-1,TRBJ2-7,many,TGTGCCAGCACCGACGCCTACGAGCAGTACTTC,CASTDAYEQYF
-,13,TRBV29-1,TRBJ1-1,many,TGCAGCGTCCTTCAAGGGTTGAGGACTGAAGCTTTCTTT,CSVLQGLRTEAFF
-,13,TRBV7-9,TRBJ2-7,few,TGTGCCAGCAGTGATCCGCGCTCCTACGAGCAGTACTTC,CASSDPRSYEQYF
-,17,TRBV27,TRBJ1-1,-,TGTGCCAGCAGCCATCCCCCGGTGGGGGGGCCGCGCTCTGAAGCTTTCTTT,CASSHPPVGGPRSEAFF
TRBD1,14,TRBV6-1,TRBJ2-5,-,TGTGCCAGCTGGACAGGCGACTTCCAAGAGACCCAGTACTTC,CASWTGDFQETQYF
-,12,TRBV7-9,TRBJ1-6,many,TGTGCCAGCAGCGACCAAAGTGCACCCCTCCACTTT,CASSDQSAPLHF
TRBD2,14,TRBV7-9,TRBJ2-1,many,TGTGCCAGCAGCTCCCTAGCGGACCAAAATGAGCAGTTCTTC,CASSSLADQNEQFF
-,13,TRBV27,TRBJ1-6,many,TGTGCCAGCAGTTCGGACGTTAATTCACCCCTCCACTTT,CASSSDVNSPLHF
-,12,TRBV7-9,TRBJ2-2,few,TGTACCAGCAGCTTAGGGACCGGGGAGCTGTTTTTT,CTSSLGTGELFF
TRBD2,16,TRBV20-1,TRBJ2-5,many,TGCAGTGCTAGTGCCCCGAGGCTAGCGGGAGGCTTGACCCAGTACTTC,CSASAPRLAGGLTQYF
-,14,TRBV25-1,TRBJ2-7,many,TGTGCCAGCAGTGATGGTCAGGGTTTCCACGAGCAGTACTTC,CASSDGQGFHEQYF
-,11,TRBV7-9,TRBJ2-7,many,TGTGCCAGCAGCCGAGAATACGAGCAGTACTTC,CASSREYEQYF
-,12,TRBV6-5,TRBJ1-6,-,TGTGCCACTAGACCGGGCGATTCACTCCTCCACTTT,CATRPGDSLLHF
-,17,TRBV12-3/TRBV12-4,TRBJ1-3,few,TGTGCCAGCAGTTTAGGGGCTAAGGCTAGCTCTGGAAACACCATATATTTT,CASSLGAKASSGNTIYF
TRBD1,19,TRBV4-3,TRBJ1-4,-,TGCGCCAGCAGCCAAAAAGTAACGGGACAGGGCACAACTAATGAAAAACTGTTTTTT,CASSQKVTGQGTTNEKLFF
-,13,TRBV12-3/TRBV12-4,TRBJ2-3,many,TGTGCCAGCAGCCCCTCTTGGTCAGATACGCAGTATTTT,CASSPSWSDTQYF
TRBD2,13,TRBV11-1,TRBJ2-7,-,TGTGCCAGCGACTCGGGGGGGGGCGTCGAGCAGTACTTC,CASDSGGGVEQYF
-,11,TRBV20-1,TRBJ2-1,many,TGCAGTGCTAGACACTACAATGAGCAGTTCTTC,CSARHYNEQFF
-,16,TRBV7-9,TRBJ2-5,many,TGTGCCAGCAGCTTAAGGGTCGGCGGGTCGCAAGAGACCCAGTACTTC,CASSLRVGGSQETQYF
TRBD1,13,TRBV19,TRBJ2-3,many,TGTGCCAGCAGCTCAGGGGGCCCAGATACGCAGTATTTT,CASSSGGPDTQYF
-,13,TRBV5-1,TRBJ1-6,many,TGCGCCAGCAGCTTGGCCCTCGGGTCACCCCTCCACTTT,CASSLALGSPLHF
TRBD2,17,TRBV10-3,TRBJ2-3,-,TGTGCCATCAGTGAGTCTGGCCTAGCGGGAATAGCAGATACGCAGTATTTT,CAISESGLAGIADTQYF
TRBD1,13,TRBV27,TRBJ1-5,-,TGTGCCAGCGGGACAGTACCCAATCAGCCCCAGCATTTT,CASGTVPNQPQHF
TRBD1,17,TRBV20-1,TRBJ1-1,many,TGCAGTGCCCCCGCCCAACCGGGACAGGGAGTGAACACTGAAGCTTTCTTT,CSAPAQPGQGVNTEAFF
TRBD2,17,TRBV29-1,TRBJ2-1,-,TGCAGCGTTGATGACGCCCGGGGGGGGGGGGCTTCAGGGGAGCAGTTCTTC,CSVDDARGGGASGEQFF
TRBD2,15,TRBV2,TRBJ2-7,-,TGTGCCAGCAGTGCCGGGACTAGCGAGATCTACGAGCAGTACTTC,CASSAGTSEIYEQYF
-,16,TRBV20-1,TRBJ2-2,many,TGCAGTGCTAAATTAGGAGATAGGGGGAATTTCGGGGAGCTGTTTTTT,CSAKLGDRGNFGELFF
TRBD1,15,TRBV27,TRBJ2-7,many,TGTGCCAGCAGTTTGTTCGGCGGACAGGGCTACGAGCAGTACTTC,CASSLFGGQGYEQYF
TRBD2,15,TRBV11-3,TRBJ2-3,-,TGTGCCAGCAGCTCGCGGCGGGGGGGCACAGATACGCAGTATTTT,CASSSRRGGTDTQYF
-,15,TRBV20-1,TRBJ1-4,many,TGCAGTGCTAAGGGCCAGGGGTTTCCTAATGAAAAACTGTTTTTT,CSAKGQGFPNEKLFF
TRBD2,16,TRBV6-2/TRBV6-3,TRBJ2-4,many,TGTGCCAGCAGTTACCCCCTAGCGGGTTACAAAAACATTCAGTACTTC,CASSYPLAGYKNIQYF
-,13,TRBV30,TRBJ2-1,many,TGTGCCTGGAGTCCGGGGTGGCGCGGTGAGCAGTTCTTC,CAWSPGWRGEQFF
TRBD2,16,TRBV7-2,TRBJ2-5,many,TGTGCCAGCAGCTTAGCGGGGCGGGGGGGCAAAGAGACCCAGTACTTC,CASSLAGRGGKETQYF
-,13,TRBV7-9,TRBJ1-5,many,TGTGCCAGCAGCTTAGTCGGGGGTCAGCCCCAGCATTTT,CASSLVGGQPQHF
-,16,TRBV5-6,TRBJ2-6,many,TGTGCCAGCAGCTTGGCGACTTTCTCTGGGGCCAACGTCCTGACTTTC,CASSLATFSGANVLTF